This T cell receptor (beta chain) stems from a study of T cells in localized non-small cell lung cancer. Study outcomes and limitations: Heterogeneity remains possible, as sequencing covered one tumor region only. Elevated blood T cell density was associated with longer overall survival. Exceeding tumor, uninvolved adjacent lung had the highest T cell clonality. The study detected a median approximately 54 of the top 100 tumor clones in adjacent lung.

Clones were read by immunoSEQ multiplex PCR, and TCRdb kept only the in-frame ones, dropping some. The sample shows 70,000 to 95,000 clones, roughly 93% of them seen only once. With regard to this clone: The antigen is undetermined.

With 3 bases removed from V and 4 bases from J, the gap between germline ends came to 16 bases. Germline V gene data show CDR1 as SGHVS and CDR2 as FNYEAQ. The length of the CDR3 is 16 residues. The rearrangement links TRBV7-6 to TRBJ2-1, with D possibly TRBD2 on 5 matching bases. The source of this sequence is a woman aged 35 to 70 with stage II squamous cell lung carcinoma. Material: PBMCs, obtained before any cancer treatment. The CDR3 sequence is CASSFSQTRPYNEQFF. The CDR3 DNA reads as TGTGCCAGCAGCTTCTCGCAAACTAGACCTTACAATGAGCAGTTCTTC. Complete variable domain (other parts from reference TRBV7-6 and TRBJ2-1): GAGVSQSPRYKVTKRGQDVALRCDPISGHVSLYWYRQALGQGPEFLTYFNYEAQQDKSGLPNDRFSAERPEGSISTLTIQRTEQRDSAMYRCASSFSQTRPYNEQFFGPGTRLTVL.